Following are 5 T cell receptor beta chains from one sample sequenced in a study of molecular identifiers for immune sequencing clone quantification. MiXCR was run by TCRdb on the PCR reads, yielding one entry per CDR3 protein. The sample lists a few hundred thousand distinct CDR3 sequences, about a quarter seen once, with around 0.76% in the top ten. Sequences were obtained from naive CD8+ T cells from blood, with Jurkat cell RNA spiked in. The subset here: FACS-sorted CD8+CD4-CCR7+CD45RA+ naive T cells. Receptors originate from a human donor in good health. Some libraries in this study had Jurkat cell RNA spiked in.

The V and J genes are TRBV9 and TRBJ2-5; either TRBD1 or TRBD2 may fit D (6 bases each). Germline V gives CDR1 SGDLS, CDR2 YYNGEE. V was clipped by 3 bases and J by 2 bases, with 20 bases between them. This CDR3 is built from 17 residues. CDR3 sequence (DNA): TGTGCCAGCAGCGATAGGGGGGCAGGGCTTCTACAAGAGACCCAGTACTTC. It is translated as CASSDRGAGLLQETQYF.

V is TRBV12-3 or TRBV12-4 and J is TRBJ2-5; tentatively, D is TRBD1 (5 bases). The CDR3 has 13 residues. V lost 6 bases, J lost 3 bases, and 11 bases lay in between. CDR3 nucleotide sequence: TGTGCCAGCAGACAGGACCTAAAAGAGACCCAGTACTTC. Its protein is CASRQDLKETQYF.

This clonotype was seen ten or more times. This CDR3 reads CASLRDRRETQYF. CDR3 nucleotides: TGTGCCAGCTTACGAGACCGGCGTGAGACCCAGTACTTC. The chain uses TRBV27 and TRBJ2-5; D unclear. The CDR3 has 13 residues. The V gene lost 8 bases and the J gene lost 5 bases, with 15 bases spanning the gap. The V gene's germline CDR1 is MNHEY and CDR2 SMNVEV (reference sequence).

J is TRBJ2-2 and V is TRBV7-2; D could derive from TRBD1 or TRBD2 (6 bases each). CDR3 length: 17 amino acids. V gave up 2 bases and J gave up 6 bases, with 19 bases separating them. Germline-derived CDR1 and CDR2 are SGHTA and FQGNSA. The CDR3 sequence: CASSLPDGGWEAGELFF. Here the CDR3 DNA reads TGTGCCAGCAGCTTACCCGACGGGGGCTGGGAAGCCGGGGAGCTGTTTTTT.

Many counts were recorded for this clonotype. This sequence joins TRBV20-1 and TRBJ2-7, with D hard to call. Germline CDR1 DFQATT, CDR2 SNEGSKA (reference sequence). CDR3 length: 14 amino acids. V gave up 0 bases and J gave up 0 bases, with 9 bases separating them. The CDR3 loop reads CSARDSGNSYEQYF. The CDR3 DNA is TGCAGTGCTAGAGATTCGGGCAACTCCTACGAGCAGTACTTC.